This TCR beta chain was sequenced during a study of T-cell memory formation after mild COVID-19. Overall study findings and caveats: SARS-CoV-2 specificity was not confirmed for second-wave clones peaking on day 37.

At least ten counts were recorded for this clonotype. Its antigen is not identified. TCRdb ran MiXCR on the 5' RACE reads and lists one entry per CDR3 protein. The repertoire includes roughly 35,000 distinct CDR3 sequences, 20% to 25% of them detected once, and about 1.6% sits in the top ten. Germline V lookup: CDR1 SGHTA, CDR2 FQGTGA. CDR3 length equals 14 residues. Trimming took off 5 bases at V and 4 bases at J, with 14 bases between the two ends. The receptor was isolated from an adult who had mild COVID-19 (a few samples of this study predate the infection). Cell type and time point are not known. This rearrangement joins TRBV7-3 to TRBJ1-1; D is ambiguous. The sequencing sample was made of PBMCs or a T cell subset sorted from them (not recorded which). As DNA, the CDR3 is TGTGCCAGCAGCCCCCAGGCAGGAGTCACTGAAGCTTTCTTT. This codes for CASSPQAGVTEAFF.